The 10 T cell receptor beta chains presented below share a single source sample, sequenced in a study of blood T cells in healthy people across ages (dated by TCRdb to the mid-2010s). Preparation of the library involved 5' RACE. Sequencing was carried out with an Illumina HiSeq 2500. The second PCR ran for roughly 7 to 12 cycles and used a J-beta primer mix along with a sample-barcoded 5' primer. TCRdb trimmed the raw reads at Q25, called clones with MiXCR and kept productive beta chains. Rows matching on CDR3 protein sequence are summarized as one entry with the most common DNA and genes. Within this sample are some 1.5 million distinct CDR3 sequences, with 28% of them counted one time only. The ten biggest clones cover approximately 7.7% of the sample. The specimen sequenced was blood. The receptors derive from a woman in her twenties or thirties in good health.

About this clonotype: One junction end does not reproduce the germline sequence, and a read error may be involved. The chain employs TRBV12-3 or TRBV12-4 and TRBJ2-7, with 8 bases lining up with TRBD2. This CDR3 is built from 12 residues. The CDR3 sequence is CTSGGGIYEQYF. In nucleotides, the CDR3 is TGTACCAGCGGGGGAGGGATCTACGAGCAGTACTTC.

This clonotype was picked up a small number of times. The chain joins TRBV6-5 to TRBJ2-1; 12 nucleotides agree with TRBD2. The CDR3 spans 15 residues. V shed 4 bases and J 8 bases; nucleotides not matched to a gene: 6. Looked up from germline, CDR1 is MNHEY and CDR2 is SVGAGI. This chain's CDR3 is CASSFGLAGTDEQFF. The DNA of the CDR3 is TGTGCCAGCAGTTTCGGACTAGCGGGAACGGATGAGCAGTTCTTC.

The chain combines TRBV12-3 or TRBV12-4 with TRBJ1-2; TRBD1 aligns across 8 bases. Trimming took 3 bases from V and 8 from J; bases not matched to a gene: 11. This CDR3 has 15 residues. The CDR3 spells CASSFIKQGGKGYTF. CDR3 in DNA: TGTGCCAGCAGTTTCATAAAACAGGGGGGTAAAGGCTACACCTTC.

Regarding this clonotype: This may stem from a read error, because a much larger clone lies one nucleotide away. The gene calls are TRBV9 and TRBJ2-4; perhaps TRBD1 as D (6 bases). The J call may be faulty, since TRBJ2-7 better matches the DNA end. The CDR3 has 14 amino acids. Looked up from germline, CDR1 is SGDLS and CDR2 is YYNGEE. The CDR3 loop reads CASSIGHRVHEQYF. CDR3 coding DNA: TGTGCCAGCAGCATAGGTCACAGGGTCCACGAGCAGTACTTC.

This chain links TRBV7-2 with TRBJ2-5; 11 positions agree with TRBD2. V lost 2 bases, J lost 3 bases, and 8 bases stayed unmatched. Germline CDR1 SGHTA, CDR2 FQGNSA. The CDR3 has 17 amino acids. This chain's CDR3 is CASSLNTLAGVEETQYF. The CDR3 region has the DNA TGTGCCAGCAGCTTAAATACACTAGCGGGAGTGGAAGAGACCCAGTACTTC. Full variable domain (outside the CDR3, taken from reference TRBV7-2 and TRBJ2-5): GAGVSQSPSNKVTEKGKDVELRCDPISGHTALYWYRQSLGQGLEFLIYFQGNSAPDKSGLPSDRFSAERTGGSVSTLTIQRTQQEDSAVYLCASSLNTLAGVEETQYFGPGTRLLVL.

The rearrangement links TRBV20-1 to TRBJ2-7, with D maybe TRBD2 (5 bases). Germline lookup yields CDR1 DFQATT and CDR2 SNEGSKA (reference sequence). The V gene lost 5 bases and the J gene lost 9 bases, with 17 bases spanning the gap. The CDR3 sequence is 12 residues long. The CDR3: CSALAHGDLQYF. In nucleotides, the CDR3 is TGCAGTGCTCTTGCCCACGGGGATTTGCAGTACTTC.

V and J are TRBV3-1 and TRBJ2-4, with TRBD2 as a possible D gene (5 bases). The assigned J gene may be wrong: the sequence end matches TRBJ2-5 better. Germline values: CDR1 LGHDT, CDR2 YNNKEL (reference sequence). This CDR3 has 14 amino acids. DNA of the CDR3: TGTGCCAGCAGCCACTTAGATCGGGGAGAGACCCAGTACTTC. Translated, it gives CASSHLDRGETQYF.

The gene calls are TRBV20-1 and TRBJ1-2; TRBD1 might be the D (6 bases). This CDR3 contains 16 residues. Per the germline V gene, CDR1 is DFQATT and CDR2 is SNEGSKA (reference sequence). Trimming pared 3 bases from V and 5 bases from J, leaving 22 bases between. The CDR3 DNA reads TGCAGTGCTAGTGAAAGAAACAGGGTTGGAAAATATGGCTACACCTTC. This sequence encodes CSASERNRVGKYGYTF.

This clonotype was counted at least ten times. The chain combines TRBV20-1 with TRBJ2-7; 10 nucleotides align to TRBD1. Germline V gene data show CDR1 as DFQATT and CDR2 as SNEGSKA (reference sequence). V trimming: 6 bases; J trimming: 3 bases; junction bases outside the gene matches: 8. CDR3 size: 14 residues. Here the CDR3 reads CSAERGQGNYEQYF. DNA for the CDR3: TGCAGTGCCGAGAGGGGACAGGGGAACTACGAGCAGTACTTC.

This clonotype was seen many times. The chain has TRBV27 and TRBJ2-1; 10 positions agree with TRBD2. CDR1 is MNHEY, CDR2 SMNVEV, per germline (reference sequence). After removal of 0 bases from V and 5 bases from J, the junction contained 4 bases not matched to a gene. This CDR3 spans 16 amino acids. The CDR3 reads CASSLSGTSANNEQFF. DNA of the CDR3: TGTGCCAGCAGTTTATCGGGGACTAGCGCAAACAATGAGCAGTTCTTC.